One T cell receptor beta chain is described in this entry. Antigen unknown. This record belongs to a study of T cell repertoires in cytomegalovirus infection. In the study overall: Both CMV infection and a matching HLA type were indicated by public TCR beta signatures.

The CDR3 loop spans 15 amino acids. Germline V gene sequence: CDR1 MDHEN, CDR2 SYDVKM. Germline trimming cut 5 bases from V and 9 bases from J; bases unmatched to any gene: 12. Overall study findings and caveats: Accumulated public TCR beta family frequency recognized individuals carrying CMV together with the relevant HLA. HLA-C-restricted TCR beta clonotypes specific for CMV led the ex vivo response.

A single record per CDR3 protein comes from TCRdb applying MiXCR to the reads. The repertoire holds 640,000 or so distinct CDR3 sequences, around 32% seen once, with 15% to 20% in the top ten. Specimen: cultured PBMCs, collected from culture after CMV antigen stimulation. The TCR was taken from a human donor in good health (CMV status not recorded). Some clones in this sample may be carry-over from other donors' samples. The gene calls are TRBV28 and TRBJ1-5; 8 nucleotides match TRBD1. The CDR3 DNA sequence: TGTGCCAGCAGTGACCCAGGGGGCGCGGAACGGCCCCAGCATTTT. It is translated as CASSDPGGAERPQHF.